The 13 T cell receptor beta chains below all came from one sample that was sequenced in a study of T cells in Graves' hyperthyroidism and ophthalmopathy (dated by TCRdb to between 2018 and 2021). The library was made by multiplex PCR. The instrument given in TCRdb is Illumina HiSeq 2000. Amplification of TCR beta CDR3 regions was carried out from RNA transcripts. For the first round of RT-PCR on the TCR CDR3, the HTBI primer set was used together with the Qiagen OneStep RT-PCR kit. Through fastp at Q25 and MiXCR, TCRdb rebuilt clones from the public reads, retaining in-frame beta chains. Duplicate CDR3 protein sequences are folded into a single record with the most common DNA and genes. The sample records hundreds of thousands of distinct CDR3 sequences, around 42% of which are singletons. The ten largest account for roughly 8.2% of the sample. The source material was peripheral blood or thyroid tissue (not recorded which). Receptor source: a young woman with Graves' hyperthyroidism. Donor details come from another sample of the same person, matched by shared clones.

The rearrangement uses TRBV2 and TRBJ2-7; no definite D call. Per germline, CDR1 SNHLY and CDR2 FYNNEI. The CDR3 is 14 residues long. The V end lost 5 bases, the J end lost 2 bases, and 13 bases lay between the germline ends. The DNA for the CDR3 is TGTGCCAGCAGTTTAGCCCCCGGCCCCTACGAGCAGTACTTC. Translation gives CASSLAPGPYEQYF.

This rearrangement joins TRBV11-1 to TRBJ2-7; a weak D match, TRBD1 (7 bases). The CDR3 sequence is 16 residues long. Germline V gene lookup returns CDR1 SGHAT and CDR2 FQDESV (reference sequence). Trimming removed 4 bases from V and 5 bases from J, with 21 bases in between. CDR3 sequence reads: CASSSSPDSRGDEQYF. As DNA, the CDR3 is TGTGCCAGCAGCTCAAGTCCTGATAGCAGGGGGGACGAGCAGTACTTC. The entire variable domain, with the rest obtained from reference TRBV11-1 and TRBJ2-7, is as follows: EAEVAQSPRYKITEKSQAVAFWCDPISGHATLYWYRQILGQGPELLVQFQDESVVDDSQLPKDRFSAERLKGVDSTLKIQPAELGDSAMYLCASSSSPDSRGDEQYFGPGTRLTVT.

The chain recombines TRBV20-1 with TRBJ2-7; 9 positions agree with TRBD2. CDR1 is DFQATT, CDR2 SNEGSKA, per germline (reference sequence). The V segment lost 1 base and the J segment 5 bases; nucleotides outside the gene matches: 15. This CDR3 is 17 amino acids long. Written as DNA, the CDR3 is TGCAGTGCTAGAGGGGGGGGTGGTAATAGCGGGAGCGACGAGCAGTACTTC. Translation gives CSARGGGGNSGSDEQYF.

This clonotype was observed at least ten times. This rearrangement joins TRBV2 to TRBJ1-4; 8 nucleotides align to TRBD1. The CDR3 spans 16 residues. Trimming cost V 5 bases and J 6 bases; bases outside gene matches: 11. Germline V CDR1 and CDR2: SNHLY, FYNNEI. This CDR3 is CASSPRSGTGDEKLFF. The CDR3 nucleotides are TGTGCCAGCAGTCCCCGGTCCGGGACAGGCGATGAAAAACTGTTTTTT.

The table lists this clonotype with a count of one. The gene calls are TRBV6-1 and TRBJ2-5; D is possibly TRBD2 (6 bases). The V gene's germline CDR1 is MNHNS and CDR2 SASEGT. V lost 9 bases to trimming and J lost 4 bases, with 15 bases between them. The length of the CDR3 is 13 residues. The CDR3 loop reads CASSRRLGETQYF. DNA for the CDR3: TGTGCCAGTTCTCGCCGACTAGGAGAGACCCAGTACTTC.

The rearrangement links TRBV25-1 to TRBJ1-2; 7 nucleotides align to TRBD1. CDR3 size: 14 residues. The junction had 11 bases not matched to a gene; V was cut back by 5 bases and J by 8 bases. The germline CDR1 and CDR2 sequences are MGHDK and SYGVNS. CDR3 sequence reads: CASSTSGGMEGYTF. The CDR3 DNA is TGTGCCAGCAGTACCTCAGGGGGAATGGAGGGCTACACCTTC.

This clonotype was picked up one time. The gene calls are TRBV29-1 and TRBJ1-2; possible D gene TRBD1, 6 bases. V lost 8 bases, J lost 8 bases, and 12 bases lay in between. Germline V gives CDR1 SQVTM, CDR2 ANQGSEA. The CDR3 is 10 amino acids. As DNA, the CDR3 is TGCAGCATCCTGACAGGAGGCTACACCTTC. Its translation: CSILTGGYTF.

This chain connects TRBV6-2 or TRBV6-3 to TRBJ2-7; D might be TRBD2 (5 bases). CDR3 length: 15 residues. The germline gives CDR1 MNHEY, CDR2 SVGEGT. Trimming pared 1 base from V and 2 bases from J, leaving 12 bases between. This chain's CDR3 is CASSYYSDLTYEQYF. Here the CDR3 DNA reads TGTGCCAGCAGTTACTATAGCGACTTGACCTACGAGCAGTACTTC.

This clonotype has only a few counts. This rearrangement joins TRBV20-1 to TRBJ1-2; a weak D match, TRBD1 (5 bases). The CDR3 totals 14 residues. Germline V CDR1 and CDR2: DFQATT, SNEGSKA (reference sequence). Trimming took 6 bases from V and 4 from J, leaving 18 bases between them. The chain's CDR3 is CSAPDGGRSYGYTF. DNA of the CDR3: TGCAGTGCCCCCGATGGGGGACGGAGCTATGGCTACACCTTC.

V gene TRBV7-2 combines with J gene TRBJ1-1; a possible D gene is TRBD1 (5 bases). CDR1 SGHTA and CDR2 FQGNSA come from the germline V gene. The V end was cut by 2 bases, the J end by 7 bases, with 17 bases between. This CDR3 is built from 15 residues. Here the CDR3 DNA reads TGTGCCAGCAGCTTAACTGTGGGGCCTCGGTTTGAAGCTTTCTTT. The encoded protein is CASSLTVGPRFEAFF. The full variable domain, in which reference TRBV7-2 and TRBJ1-1 provide the parts outside the CDR3, is GAGVSQSPSNKVTEKGKDVELRCDPISGHTALYWYRQSLGQGLEFLIYFQGNSAPDKSGLPSDRFSAERTGGSVSTLTIQRTQQEDSAVYLCASSLTVGPRFEAFFGQGTRLTVV.

The chain employs TRBV11-2 and TRBJ1-4; possible D gene TRBD1, 6 bases. V was shortened by 3 bases and J by 12 bases, with 17 bases between the two germline ends. Germline V gives CDR1 SGHAT, CDR2 FQNNGV. CDR3 size: 14 residues. The CDR3 region has the DNA TGTGCCAGCAGCTTTATCGCGGGGGCTGAGGAACTGTTTTTT. This gives the protein CASSFIAGAEELFF. Full variable domain (rest looked up from reference TRBV11-2 and TRBJ1-4): EAGVAQSPRYKIIEKRQSVAFWCNPISGHATLYWYQQILGQGPKLLIQFQNNGVVDDSQLPKDRFSAERLKGVDSTLKIQPAKLEDSAVYLCASSFIAGAEELFFGSGTQLSVL.

This clonotype was recorded at least ten times. This chain connects TRBV29-1 to TRBJ1-2; 7 nucleotides agree with TRBD1. This CDR3 is built from 14 residues. Trimming at V came to 1 base and at J to 5 bases, leaving 7 bases not matched to a gene. From germline, CDR1 is SQVTM and CDR2 ANQGSEA. CDR3 sequence reads: CSVEVAAGGYGYTF. In nucleotides, the CDR3 is TGCAGCGTTGAAGTAGCTGCAGGGGGGTATGGCTACACCTTC.

In this sample, this clonotype turned up a few times. The chain has TRBV2 and TRBJ2-7, with D perhaps matching TRBD1 (6 bases). The CDR3 is made up of 14 amino acids. Trimming cost V 6 bases and J 4 bases, with 16 bases left between them. Germline CDR1 and CDR2: SNHLY and FYNNEI. CDR3 DNA sequence: TGTGCCAGCAGGGAAAACAGGGAAAGTTACGAGCAGTACTTC. Its translation: CASRENRESYEQYF.